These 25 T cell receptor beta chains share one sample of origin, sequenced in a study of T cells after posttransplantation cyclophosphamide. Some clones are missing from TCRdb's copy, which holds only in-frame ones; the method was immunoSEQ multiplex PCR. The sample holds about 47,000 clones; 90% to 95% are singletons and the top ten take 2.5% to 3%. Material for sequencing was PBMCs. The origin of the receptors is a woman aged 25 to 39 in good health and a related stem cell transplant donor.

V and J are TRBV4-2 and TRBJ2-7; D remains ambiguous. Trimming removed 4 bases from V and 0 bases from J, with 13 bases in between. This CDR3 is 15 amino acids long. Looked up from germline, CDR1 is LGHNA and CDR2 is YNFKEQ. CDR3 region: CASSLTPVLSYEQYF. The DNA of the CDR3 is TGTGCCAGCAGCCTAACACCAGTTCTCTCCTACGAGCAGTACTTC.

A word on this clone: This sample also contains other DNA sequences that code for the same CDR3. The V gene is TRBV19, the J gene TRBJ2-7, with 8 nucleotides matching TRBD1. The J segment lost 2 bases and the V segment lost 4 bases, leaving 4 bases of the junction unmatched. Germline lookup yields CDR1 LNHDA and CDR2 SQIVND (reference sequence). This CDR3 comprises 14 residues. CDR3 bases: TGTGCCAGTAGTACCCGGGACAGGCCCTACGAGCAGTACTTC. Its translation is CASSTRDRPYEQYF.

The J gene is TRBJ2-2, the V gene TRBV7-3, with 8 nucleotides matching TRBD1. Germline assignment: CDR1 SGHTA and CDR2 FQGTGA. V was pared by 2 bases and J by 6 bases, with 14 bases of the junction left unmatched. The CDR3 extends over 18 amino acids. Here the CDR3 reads CASSLFTGTGGPSGELFF. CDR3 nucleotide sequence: TGTGCCAGCAGCTTATTTACGGGAACAGGGGGTCCTTCCGGGGAGCTGTTTTTT.

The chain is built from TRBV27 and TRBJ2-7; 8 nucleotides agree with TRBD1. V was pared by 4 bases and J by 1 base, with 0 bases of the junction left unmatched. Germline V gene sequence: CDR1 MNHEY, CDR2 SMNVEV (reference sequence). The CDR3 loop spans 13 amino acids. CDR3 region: CASSYRGSYEQYF. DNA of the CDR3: TGTGCCAGCAGTTACAGGGGGTCCTACGAGCAGTACTTC.

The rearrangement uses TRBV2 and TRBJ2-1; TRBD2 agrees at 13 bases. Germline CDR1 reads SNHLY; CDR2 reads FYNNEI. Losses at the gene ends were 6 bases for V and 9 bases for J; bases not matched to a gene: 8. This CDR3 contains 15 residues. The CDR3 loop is CASRRLAGGEGEQFF. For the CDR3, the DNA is TGTGCCAGCAGGAGACTAGCGGGGGGAGAGGGTGAGCAGTTCTTC.

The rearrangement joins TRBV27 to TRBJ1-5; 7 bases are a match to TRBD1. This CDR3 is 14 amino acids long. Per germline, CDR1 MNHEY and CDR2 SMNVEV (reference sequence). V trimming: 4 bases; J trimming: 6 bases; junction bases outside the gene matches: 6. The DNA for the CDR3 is TGTGCCAGCAGTTATAGACAGGGTGGTCAGCCCCAGCATTTT. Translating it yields CASSYRQGGQPQHF.

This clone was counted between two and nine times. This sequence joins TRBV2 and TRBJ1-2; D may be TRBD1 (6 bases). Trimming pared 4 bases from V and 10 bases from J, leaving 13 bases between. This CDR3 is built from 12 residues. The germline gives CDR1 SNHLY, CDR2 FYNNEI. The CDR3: CASSVGRGFYTF. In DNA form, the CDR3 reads TGTGCCAGCAGTGTGGGCAGGGGCTTCTACACCTTC.

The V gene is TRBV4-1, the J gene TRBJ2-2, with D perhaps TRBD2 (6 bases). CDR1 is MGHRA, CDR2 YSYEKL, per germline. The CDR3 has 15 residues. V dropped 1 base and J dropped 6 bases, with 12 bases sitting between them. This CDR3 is CASSQARLGPGELFF. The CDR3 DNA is TGCGCCAGCAGCCAAGCCCGACTAGGTCCCGGGGAGCTGTTTTTT.

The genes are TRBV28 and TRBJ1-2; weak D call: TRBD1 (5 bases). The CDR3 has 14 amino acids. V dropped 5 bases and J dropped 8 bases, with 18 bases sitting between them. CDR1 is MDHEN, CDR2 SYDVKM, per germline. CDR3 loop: CASSPRSRRGGYTF. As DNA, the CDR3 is TGTGCCAGCAGTCCCCGGTCCCGGAGGGGCGGCTACACCTTC.

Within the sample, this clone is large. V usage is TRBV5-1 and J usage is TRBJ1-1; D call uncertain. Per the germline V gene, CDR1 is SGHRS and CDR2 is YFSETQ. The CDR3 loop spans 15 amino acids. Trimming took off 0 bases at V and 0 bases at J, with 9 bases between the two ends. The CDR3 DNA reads TGCGCCAGCAGCTTGGACAGTCCTGTGAACACTGAAGCTTTCTTT. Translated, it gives CASSLDSPVNTEAFF.

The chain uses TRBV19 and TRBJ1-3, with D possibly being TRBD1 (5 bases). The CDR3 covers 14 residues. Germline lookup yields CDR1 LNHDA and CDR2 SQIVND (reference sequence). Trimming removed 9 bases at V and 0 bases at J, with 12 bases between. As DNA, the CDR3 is TGTGCCAGCCAGACAGCTCACTCTGGAAACACCATATATTTT. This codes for CASQTAHSGNTIYF.

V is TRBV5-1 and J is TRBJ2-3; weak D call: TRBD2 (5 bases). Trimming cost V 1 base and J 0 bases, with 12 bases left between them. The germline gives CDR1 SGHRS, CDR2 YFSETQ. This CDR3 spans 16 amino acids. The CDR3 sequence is CASSLRASTSTDTQYF. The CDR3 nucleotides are TGCGCCAGCAGCTTGAGGGCTAGCACTAGCACAGATACGCAGTATTTT.

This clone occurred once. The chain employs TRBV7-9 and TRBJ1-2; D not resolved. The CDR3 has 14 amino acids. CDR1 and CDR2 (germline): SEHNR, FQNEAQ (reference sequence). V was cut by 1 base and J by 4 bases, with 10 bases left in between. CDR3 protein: CASSLDIEFYGYTF. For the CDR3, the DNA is TGTGCCAGCAGCTTAGATATAGAATTCTATGGCTACACCTTC.

The CDR3: CASSLSRGNTEAFF. The CDR3 nucleotides are TGCGCCAGCAGCTTGAGCAGGGGGAACACTGAAGCTTTCTTT. The chain uses TRBV5-1 and TRBJ1-1, with D maybe TRBD1 (6 bases). V was clipped by 1 base and J by 1 base, with 8 bases between them. Germline values: CDR1 SGHRS, CDR2 YFSETQ. This CDR3 spans 14 amino acids.

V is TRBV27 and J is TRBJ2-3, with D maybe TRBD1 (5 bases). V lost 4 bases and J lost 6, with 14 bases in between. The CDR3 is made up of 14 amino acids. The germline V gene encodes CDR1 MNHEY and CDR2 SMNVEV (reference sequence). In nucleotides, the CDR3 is TGTGCCAGCAGTTCGCACAGGTCCTCGGATACGCAGTATTTT. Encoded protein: CASSSHRSSDTQYF.

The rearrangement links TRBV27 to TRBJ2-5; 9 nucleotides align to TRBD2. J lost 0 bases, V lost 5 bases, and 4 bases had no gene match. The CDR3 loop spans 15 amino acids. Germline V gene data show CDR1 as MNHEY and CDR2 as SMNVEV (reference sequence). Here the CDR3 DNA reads TGTGCCAGCAGTAACCTAGCGGGGTACCAAGAGACCCAGTACTTC. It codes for CASSNLAGYQETQYF.

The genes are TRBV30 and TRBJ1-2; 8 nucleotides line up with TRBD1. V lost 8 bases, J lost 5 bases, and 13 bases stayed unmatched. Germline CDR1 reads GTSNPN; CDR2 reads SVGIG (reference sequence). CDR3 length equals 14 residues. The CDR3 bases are TGTGCCCTTATCTCGAGGACAGGGAATTATGGCTACACCTTC. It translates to CALISRTGNYGYTF. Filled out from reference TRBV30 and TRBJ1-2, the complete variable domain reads SQTIHQWPATLVQPVGSPLSLECTVEGTSNPNLYWYRQAAGRGLQLLFYSVGIGQISSEVPQNLSASRPQDRQFILSSKKLLLSDSGFYLCALISRTGNYGYTFGSGTRLTVV.

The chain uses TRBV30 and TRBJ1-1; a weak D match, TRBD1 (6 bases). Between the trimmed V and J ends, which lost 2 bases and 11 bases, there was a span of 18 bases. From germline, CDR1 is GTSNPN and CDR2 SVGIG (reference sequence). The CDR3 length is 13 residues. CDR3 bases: TGTGCCTGGAGTTCAGGGGTCGGTGGTGAGGCTTTCTTT. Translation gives CAWSSGVGGEAFF.

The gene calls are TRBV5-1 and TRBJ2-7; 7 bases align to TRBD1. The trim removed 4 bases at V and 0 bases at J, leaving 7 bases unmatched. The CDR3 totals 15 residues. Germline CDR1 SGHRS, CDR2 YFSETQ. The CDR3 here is CASSPGTATSYEQYF. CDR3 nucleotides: TGCGCCAGCAGCCCCGGGACAGCAACCTCCTACGAGCAGTACTTC.

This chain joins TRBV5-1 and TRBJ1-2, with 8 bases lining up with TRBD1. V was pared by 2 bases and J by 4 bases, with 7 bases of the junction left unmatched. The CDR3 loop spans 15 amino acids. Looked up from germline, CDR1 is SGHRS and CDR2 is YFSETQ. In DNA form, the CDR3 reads TGCGCCAGCAGCTTAGACCCCACAGGGGGCTATGGCTACACCTTC. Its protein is CASSLDPTGGYGYTF.

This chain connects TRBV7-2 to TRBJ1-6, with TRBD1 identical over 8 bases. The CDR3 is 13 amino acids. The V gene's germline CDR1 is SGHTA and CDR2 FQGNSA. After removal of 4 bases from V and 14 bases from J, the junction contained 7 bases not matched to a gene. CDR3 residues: CASSSRTGRSLHF. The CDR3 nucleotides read TGTGCCAGCAGCTCCCGGACAGGGAGGTCCCTCCACTTT.

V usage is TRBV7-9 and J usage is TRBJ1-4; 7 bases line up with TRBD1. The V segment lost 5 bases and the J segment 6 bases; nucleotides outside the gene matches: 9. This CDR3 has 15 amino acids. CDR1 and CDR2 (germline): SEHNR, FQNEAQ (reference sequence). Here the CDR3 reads CASSPRGQGDEKLFF. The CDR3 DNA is TGTGCCAGCAGCCCAAGGGGGCAGGGTGATGAAAAACTGTTTTTT. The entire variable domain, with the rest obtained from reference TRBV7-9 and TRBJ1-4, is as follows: DTGVSQNPRHKITKRGQNVTFRCDPISEHNRLYWYRQTLGQGPEFLTYFQNEAQLEKSRLLSDRFSAERPKGSFSTLEIQRTEQGDSAMYLCASSPRGQGDEKLFFGSGTQLSVL.

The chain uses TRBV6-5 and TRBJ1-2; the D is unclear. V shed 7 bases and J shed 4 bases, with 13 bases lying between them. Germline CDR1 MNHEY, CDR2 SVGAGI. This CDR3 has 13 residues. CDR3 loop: CASKLGSAYGYTF. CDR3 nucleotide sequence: TGTGCCAGCAAGCTCGGCAGCGCCTATGGCTACACCTTC.

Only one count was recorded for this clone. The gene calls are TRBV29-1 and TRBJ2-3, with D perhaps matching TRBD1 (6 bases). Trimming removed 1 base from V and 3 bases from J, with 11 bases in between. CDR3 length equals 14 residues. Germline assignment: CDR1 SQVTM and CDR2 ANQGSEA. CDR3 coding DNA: TGCAGCGTTGAAGGGCCGAGGGGGACAGATACGCAGTATTTT. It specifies CSVEGPRGTDTQYF.

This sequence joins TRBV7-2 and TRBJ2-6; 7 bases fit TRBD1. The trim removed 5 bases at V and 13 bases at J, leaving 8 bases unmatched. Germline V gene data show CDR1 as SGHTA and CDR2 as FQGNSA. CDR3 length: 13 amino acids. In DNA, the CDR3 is TGTGCCAGCAGCCCCGGACAGGTGGGAGTCCTGACTTTC. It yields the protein CASSPGQVGVLTF.